This passage covers 6 T cell receptor beta chains from one sample sequenced in a study of blood T cell repertoires in COVID-19. The protocol was immunoSEQ multiplex PCR, while the TCRdb copy is restricted to in-frame clones and leaves out a portion. The sample carries 170,000 or so clones, over 80% recorded once. Sequencing was performed on peripheral blood. Every receptor here comes from a woman aged 60-75 years with acute or convalescent COVID-19.

V is TRBV30 and J is TRBJ2-7; a possible D gene is TRBD1 (6 bases). Per germline, CDR1 GTSNPN and CDR2 SVGIG (reference sequence). V was clipped by 0 bases and J by 4 bases, with 7 bases between them. CDR3 length: 12 residues. CDR3 residues: CAWSVQGYEQYF. The CDR3 DNA follows: TGTGCCTGGAGTGTACAGGGTTACGAGCAGTACTTC.

The chain couples TRBV28 to TRBJ2-5, with D possibly being TRBD2 (6 bases). Germline loops: CDR1 MDHEN, CDR2 SYDVKM. The CDR3 runs to 15 residues. V dropped 6 bases and J dropped 4 bases, with 18 bases sitting between them. The DNA of the CDR3 is TGTGCCAGCAGAACCATGGTCGGGGGACGAGAGACCCAGTACTTC. This translates into CASRTMVGGRETQYF.

The chain carries TRBV5-4 and TRBJ1-2, with 7 bases lining up with TRBD1. The CDR3 consists of 15 residues. Losses at the gene ends were 3 bases for V and 4 bases for J; bases not matched to a gene: 9. CDR1 and CDR2 from the germline V gene are SGHNT and YYREEE (reference sequence). The CDR3 region has the DNA TGTGCCAGCAGCTCCCTGGACAGGTCCACCTATGGCTACACCTTC. As protein: CASSSLDRSTYGYTF.

The V gene is TRBV29-1, the J gene TRBJ1-2; 9 bases line up with TRBD1. V dropped 6 bases and J dropped 6; count of bases not matched to a gene: 8. The CDR3 has 13 residues. CDR1 SQVTM and CDR2 ANQGSEA come from the germline V gene. This CDR3 is CSVKGQGLDGYTF. The CDR3 bases are TGCAGCGTCAAGGGACAGGGCTTGGATGGCTACACCTTC.

This chain uses TRBV6-2 or TRBV6-3 with TRBJ2-1, with TRBD2 matching over 10 bases. This CDR3 comprises 16 residues. V dropped 1 base and J dropped 10; count of bases not matched to a gene: 10. Germline lookup yields CDR1 MNHEY and CDR2 SVGEGT. CDR3 DNA: TGTGCCAGCAGTTACTATTACGGGACTAGCGCTCGGGAGCAGTTCTTC. It specifies CASSYYYGTSAREQFF.

Written as DNA, the CDR3 is TGCGCCAGCAGCCAGGACAGCTCCTCAAACACTGAAGCTTTCTTT. Translated, it gives CASSQDSSSNTEAFF. The genes are TRBV5-1 and TRBJ1-1; the D gene is possibly TRBD1 (6 bases). The CDR3 has 15 amino acids. V was pared by 4 bases and J by 2 bases, with 15 bases between. Germline V gene data show CDR1 as SGHRS and CDR2 as YFSETQ.